This T cell receptor beta chain was retrieved from a study of cytomegalovirus exposure and HLA in healthy donors. Findings of the study overall: TRBV6-2, TRBV6-3 and other indistinguishable V segments were excluded. Specificity of three CMV-associated chains for CMV antigens was verified in vitro. In a later analysis, V- and J-gene trimming of beta chains associated with a DCLRE1C missense variant, replicated independently.

This clone was detected only once. The antigen is not known. Primers for the PCR totalled 60 Vbeta and 13 Jbeta. The method was immunoSEQ multiplex PCR; TCRdb's version includes in-frame clones alone and lacks a portion of them. The sample has over 25,000 clones, approximately 70% seen once. CDR3 length: 16 amino acids. Germline-derived CDR1 and CDR2 are SGHRS and YFSETQ. With 5 bases clipped from V and 1 base from J, the junction kept 10 bases outside the gene matches. Material for sequencing was PBMCs. The gene calls are TRBV5-1 and TRBJ1-1, with TRBD1 identical over 8 bases. The receptor's source is a woman aged 45-65 years in good health and CMV-seronegative. CDR3 in amino acids: CASRPWTGTGNTEAFF. Written as DNA, the CDR3 is TGCGCCAGCAGACCCTGGACAGGGACTGGGAACACTGAAGCTTTCTTT.